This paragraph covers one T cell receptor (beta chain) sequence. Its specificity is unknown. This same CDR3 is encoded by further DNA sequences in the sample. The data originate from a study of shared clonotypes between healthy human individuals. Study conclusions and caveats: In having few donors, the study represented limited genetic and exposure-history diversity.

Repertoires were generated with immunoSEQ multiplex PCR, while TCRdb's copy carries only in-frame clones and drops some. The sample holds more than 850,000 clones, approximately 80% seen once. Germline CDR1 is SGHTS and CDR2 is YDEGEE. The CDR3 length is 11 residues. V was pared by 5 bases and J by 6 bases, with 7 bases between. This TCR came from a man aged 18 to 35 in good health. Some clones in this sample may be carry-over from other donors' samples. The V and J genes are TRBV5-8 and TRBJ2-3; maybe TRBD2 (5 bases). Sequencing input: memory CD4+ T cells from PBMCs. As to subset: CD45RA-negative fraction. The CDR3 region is CASSRGDTQYF. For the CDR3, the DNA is TGTGCCAGCAGTCGAGGGGATACGCAGTATTTT.